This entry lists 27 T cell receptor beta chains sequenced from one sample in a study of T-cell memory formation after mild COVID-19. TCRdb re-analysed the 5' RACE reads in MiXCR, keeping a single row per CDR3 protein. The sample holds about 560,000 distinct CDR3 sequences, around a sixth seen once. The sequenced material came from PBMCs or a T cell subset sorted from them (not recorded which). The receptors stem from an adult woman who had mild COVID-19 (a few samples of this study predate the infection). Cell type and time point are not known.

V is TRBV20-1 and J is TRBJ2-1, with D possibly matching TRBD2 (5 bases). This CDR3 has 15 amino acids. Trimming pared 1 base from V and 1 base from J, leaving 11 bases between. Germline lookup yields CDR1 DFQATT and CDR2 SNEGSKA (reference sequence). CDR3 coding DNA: TGCAGTGCTAGAGGTACGGGAAGGTCCTACAATGAGCAGTTCTTC. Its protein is CSARGTGRSYNEQFF.

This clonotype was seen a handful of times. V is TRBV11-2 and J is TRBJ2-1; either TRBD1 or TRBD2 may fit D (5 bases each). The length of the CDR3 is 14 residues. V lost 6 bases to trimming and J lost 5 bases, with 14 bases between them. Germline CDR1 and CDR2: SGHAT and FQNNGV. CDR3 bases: TGTGCCAGCAGTTCCCGGGACGCCAACAATGAGCAGTTCTTC. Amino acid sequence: CASSSRDANNEQFF.

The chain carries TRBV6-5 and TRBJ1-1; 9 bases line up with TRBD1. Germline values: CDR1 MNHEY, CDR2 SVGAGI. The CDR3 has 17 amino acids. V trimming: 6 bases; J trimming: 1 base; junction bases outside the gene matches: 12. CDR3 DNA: TGTGCCAGCAGCCGAAGAACAGGGGGCTCCAGGAACACTGAAGCTTTCTTT. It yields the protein CASSRRTGGSRNTEAFF.

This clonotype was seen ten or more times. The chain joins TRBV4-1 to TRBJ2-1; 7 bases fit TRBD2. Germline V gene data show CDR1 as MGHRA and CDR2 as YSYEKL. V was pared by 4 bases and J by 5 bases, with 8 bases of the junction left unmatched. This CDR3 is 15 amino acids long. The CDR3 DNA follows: TGCGCCAGCAGCCCGCGGGAGTTAGGCCACAATGAGCAGTTCTTC. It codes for CASSPRELGHNEQFF.

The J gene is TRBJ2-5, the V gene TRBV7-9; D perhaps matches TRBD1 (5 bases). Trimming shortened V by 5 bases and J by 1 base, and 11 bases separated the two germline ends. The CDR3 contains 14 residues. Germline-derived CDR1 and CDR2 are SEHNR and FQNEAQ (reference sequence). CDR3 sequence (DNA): TGTGCCAGCAGCCCAGGGAACAGCCAAGAGACCCAGTACTTC. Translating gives CASSPGNSQETQYF.

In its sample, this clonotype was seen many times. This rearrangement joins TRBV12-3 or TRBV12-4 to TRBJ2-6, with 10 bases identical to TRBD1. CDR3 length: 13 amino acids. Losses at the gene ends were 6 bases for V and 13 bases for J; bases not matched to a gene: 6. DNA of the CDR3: TGTGCCAGCAGCCGGGACAGGGGTTATGTCCTGACTTTC. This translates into CASSRDRGYVLTF.

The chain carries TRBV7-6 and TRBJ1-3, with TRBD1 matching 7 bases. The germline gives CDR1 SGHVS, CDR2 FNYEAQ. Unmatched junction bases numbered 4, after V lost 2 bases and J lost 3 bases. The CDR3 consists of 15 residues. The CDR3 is CASSLSSGGGNTIYF. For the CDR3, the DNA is TGTGCCAGCAGCTTAAGTTCAGGGGGTGGAAACACCATATATTTT.

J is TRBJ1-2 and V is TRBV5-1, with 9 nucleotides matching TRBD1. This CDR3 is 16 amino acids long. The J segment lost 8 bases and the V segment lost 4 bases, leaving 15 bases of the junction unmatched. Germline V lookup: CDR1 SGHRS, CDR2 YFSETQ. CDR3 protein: CASSALASTGGGGYTF. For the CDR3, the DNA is TGCGCCAGCAGCGCCTTAGCGTCGACAGGGGGAGGAGGCTACACCTTC.

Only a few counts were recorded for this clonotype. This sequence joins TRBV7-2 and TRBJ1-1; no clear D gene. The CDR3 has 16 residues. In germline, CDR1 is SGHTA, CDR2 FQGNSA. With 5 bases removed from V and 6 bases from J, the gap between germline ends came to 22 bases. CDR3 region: CASSQTGGFLSPEAFF. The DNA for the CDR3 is TGTGCCAGCAGCCAAACCGGCGGCTTTCTTAGCCCTGAAGCTTTCTTT.

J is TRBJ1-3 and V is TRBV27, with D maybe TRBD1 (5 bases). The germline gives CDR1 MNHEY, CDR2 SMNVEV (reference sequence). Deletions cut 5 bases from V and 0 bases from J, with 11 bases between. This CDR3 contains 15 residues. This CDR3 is CASSPSRVSGNTIYF. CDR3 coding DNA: TGTGCCAGCAGTCCGAGCAGGGTCTCTGGAAACACCATATATTTT.

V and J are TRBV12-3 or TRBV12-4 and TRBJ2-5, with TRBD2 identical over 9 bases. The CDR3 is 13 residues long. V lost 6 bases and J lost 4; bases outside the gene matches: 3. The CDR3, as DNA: TGTGCCAGCAGACCGGGACTAGCAGAGACCCAGTACTTC. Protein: CASRPGLAETQYF.

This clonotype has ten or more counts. As DNA, the CDR3 is TGCGCCAGCAGCTTGGCCCTGACCGGGACTAGTTTCAATGAGCAGTTCTTC. Protein sequence: CASSLALTGTSFNEQFF. V is TRBV5-1 and J is TRBJ2-1, with 8 bases fitting TRBD2. The CDR3 has 17 residues. Germline CDR1 reads SGHRS; CDR2 reads YFSETQ. With V trimmed by 0 bases and J by 6 bases, 11 bases remained unmatched.

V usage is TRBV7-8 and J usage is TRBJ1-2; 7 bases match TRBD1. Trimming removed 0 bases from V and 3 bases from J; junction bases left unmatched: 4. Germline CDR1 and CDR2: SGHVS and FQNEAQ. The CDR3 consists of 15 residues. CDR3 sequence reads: CASSLAGGQYYGYTF. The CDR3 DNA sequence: TGTGCCAGCAGCTTAGCAGGGGGACAGTACTATGGCTACACCTTC.

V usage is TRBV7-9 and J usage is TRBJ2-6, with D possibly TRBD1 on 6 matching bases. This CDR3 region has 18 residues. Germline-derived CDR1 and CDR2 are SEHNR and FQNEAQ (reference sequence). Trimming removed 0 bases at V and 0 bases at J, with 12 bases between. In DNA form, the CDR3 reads TGTGCCAGCAGCTTAGCCGGGACACTGGACTCTGGGGCCAACGTCCTGACTTTC. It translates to CASSLAGTLDSGANVLTF.

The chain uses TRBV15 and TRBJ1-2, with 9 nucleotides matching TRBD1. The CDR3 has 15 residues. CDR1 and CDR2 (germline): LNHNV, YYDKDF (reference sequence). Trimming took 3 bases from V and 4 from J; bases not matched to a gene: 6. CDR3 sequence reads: CATSSRDRVAYGYTF. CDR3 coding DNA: TGTGCCACCAGCAGCCGGGACAGGGTCGCCTATGGCTACACCTTC. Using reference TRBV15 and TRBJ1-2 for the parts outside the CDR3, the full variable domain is DAMVIQNPRYQVTQFGKPVTLSCSQTLNHNVMYWYQQKSSQAPKLLFHYYDKDFNNEADTPDNFQSRRPNTSFCFLDIRSPGLGDTAMYLCATSSRDRVAYGYTFGSGTRLTVV.

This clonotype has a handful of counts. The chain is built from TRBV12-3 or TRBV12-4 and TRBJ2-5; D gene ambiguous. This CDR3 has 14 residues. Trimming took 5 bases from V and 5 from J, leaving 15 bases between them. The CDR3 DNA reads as TGTGCCAGCAGTCGCCTAAGGGTACGGGAGACCCAGTACTTC. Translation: CASSRLRVRETQYF.

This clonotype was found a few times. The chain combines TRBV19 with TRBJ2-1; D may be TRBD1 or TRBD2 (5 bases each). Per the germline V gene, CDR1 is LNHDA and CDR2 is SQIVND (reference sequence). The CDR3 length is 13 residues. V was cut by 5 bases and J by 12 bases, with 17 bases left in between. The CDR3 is CASSEDPGRRQFF. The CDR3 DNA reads TGTGCCAGTAGTGAAGACCCGGGACGCCGGCAGTTCTTC.

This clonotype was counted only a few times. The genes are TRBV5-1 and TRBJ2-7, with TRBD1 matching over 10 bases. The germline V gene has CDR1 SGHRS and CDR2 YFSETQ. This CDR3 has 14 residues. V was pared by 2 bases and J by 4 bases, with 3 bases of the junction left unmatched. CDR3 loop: CASSFWTGGYEQYF. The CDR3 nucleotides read TGCGCCAGCAGCTTTTGGACAGGGGGATACGAGCAGTACTTC.

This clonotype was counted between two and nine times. The CDR3 DNA is TGTGCCAGCAGTTATCAGTCTTCCGGGGAGCTGTTTTTT. Its protein product is CASSYQSSGELFF. The chain employs TRBV6-6 and TRBJ2-2; D is uncertain. Looked up from germline, CDR1 is MNHNY and CDR2 is SVGAGI (reference sequence). Trimming shortened V by 3 bases and J by 6 bases, and 8 bases separated the two germline ends. This CDR3 spans 13 amino acids.

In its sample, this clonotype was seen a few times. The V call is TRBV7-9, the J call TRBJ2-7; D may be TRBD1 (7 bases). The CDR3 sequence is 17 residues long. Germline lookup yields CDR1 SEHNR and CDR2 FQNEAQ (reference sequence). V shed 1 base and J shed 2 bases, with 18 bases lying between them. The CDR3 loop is CASSLVTVEGAPYEQYF. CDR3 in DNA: TGTGCCAGCAGCTTAGTCACAGTGGAGGGGGCCCCCTACGAGCAGTACTTC.

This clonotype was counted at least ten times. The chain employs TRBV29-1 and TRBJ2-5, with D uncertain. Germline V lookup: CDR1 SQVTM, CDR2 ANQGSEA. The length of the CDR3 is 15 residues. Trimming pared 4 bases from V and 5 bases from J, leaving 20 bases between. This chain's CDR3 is CSVVFRIALDETQYF. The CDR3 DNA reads TGCAGCGTTGTTTTTCGTATTGCCCTGGATGAGACCCAGTACTTC.

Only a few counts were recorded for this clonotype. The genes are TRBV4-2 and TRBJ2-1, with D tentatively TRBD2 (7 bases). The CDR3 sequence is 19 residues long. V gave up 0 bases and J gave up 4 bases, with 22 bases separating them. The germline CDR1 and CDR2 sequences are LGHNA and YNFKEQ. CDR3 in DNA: TGTGCCAGCAGCCAAGAAGGTCTCTTGGGGGGGGCCCAATACAATGAGCAGTTCTTC. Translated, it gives CASSQEGLLGGAQYNEQFF.

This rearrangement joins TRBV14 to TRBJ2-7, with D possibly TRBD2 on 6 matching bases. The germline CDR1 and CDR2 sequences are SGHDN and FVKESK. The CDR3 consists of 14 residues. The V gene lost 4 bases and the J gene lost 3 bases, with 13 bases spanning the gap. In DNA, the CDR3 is TGTGCCAGCAGCCCGGGACTCGGAATCTACGAGCAGTACTTC. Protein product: CASSPGLGIYEQYF.

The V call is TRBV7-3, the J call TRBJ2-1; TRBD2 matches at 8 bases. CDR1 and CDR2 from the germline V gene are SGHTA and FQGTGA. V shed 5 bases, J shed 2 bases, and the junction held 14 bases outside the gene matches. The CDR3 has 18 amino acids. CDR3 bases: TGTGCCAGCAGCCCCGGGACCCGAACTAGCGGTACCTACAATGAGCAGTTCTTC. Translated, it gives CASSPGTRTSGTYNEQFF.

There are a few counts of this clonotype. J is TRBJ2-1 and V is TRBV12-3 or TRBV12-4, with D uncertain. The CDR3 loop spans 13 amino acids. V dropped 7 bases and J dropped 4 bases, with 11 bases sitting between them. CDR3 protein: CASTPRWYNEQFF. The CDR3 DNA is TGTGCCAGCACCCCGAGGTGGTACAATGAGCAGTTCTTC.

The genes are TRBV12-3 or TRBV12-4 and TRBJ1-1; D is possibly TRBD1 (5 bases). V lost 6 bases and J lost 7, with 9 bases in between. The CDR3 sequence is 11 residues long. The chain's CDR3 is CASRRDGEAFF. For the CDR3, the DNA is TGTGCCAGCAGACGGGACGGTGAAGCTTTCTTT.

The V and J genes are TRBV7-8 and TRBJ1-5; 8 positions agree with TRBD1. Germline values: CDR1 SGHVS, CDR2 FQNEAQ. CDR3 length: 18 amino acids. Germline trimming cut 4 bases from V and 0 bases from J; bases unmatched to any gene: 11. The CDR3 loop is CASSSGQGKPYSNQPQHF. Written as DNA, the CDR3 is TGTGCCAGCAGCTCTGGACAGGGAAAGCCCTATAGCAATCAGCCCCAGCATTTT.